This passage covers 14 T cell receptor beta chains from one sample sequenced in a study of cytomegalovirus exposure and HLA in healthy donors. Amplification used 60 Vbeta primers and 13 Jbeta primers. Generated by immunoSEQ multiplex PCR, the TCRdb table keeps only in-frame clones and is missing some. The sample comprises tens of thousands of clones, over 80% of which are singletons, and 2% to 2.5% rests with the top ten. The sample was PBMCs. The receptor set was obtained from a man younger than 35 in good health and CMV-seronegative.

This CDR3 reads CASSLVLAGADTQYF. CDR3 in DNA: TGTGCCAGCAGCTTGGTCCTAGCGGGGGCAGATACGCAGTATTTT. The chain employs TRBV5-4 and TRBJ2-3, with 10 bases aligning to TRBD2. The germline gives CDR1 SGHNT, CDR2 YYREEE (reference sequence). The CDR3 is made up of 15 amino acids. The V segment lost 0 bases and the J segment 4 bases; nucleotides outside the gene matches: 2.

This clone was found once. The gene calls are TRBV19 and TRBJ2-6; 8 positions match TRBD1. The CDR3 has 17 amino acids. Germline V gives CDR1 LNHDA, CDR2 SQIVND (reference sequence). With 5 bases clipped from V and 2 bases from J, the junction kept 8 bases outside the gene matches. The CDR3 loop reads CASSGARGPAGANVLTF. The DNA of the CDR3 is TGTGCCAGTAGTGGGGCCAGGGGGCCTGCTGGGGCCAACGTCCTGACTTTC.

This chain joins TRBV9 and TRBJ2-1; 8 bases align to TRBD2. CDR1 SGDLS and CDR2 YYNGEE come from the germline V gene. Trimming removed 4 bases from V and 6 bases from J; junction bases left unmatched: 15. This CDR3 is built from 17 residues. CDR3 sequence (DNA): TGTGCCAGCAGCCCCAGGGTGGGGCGGGAGGTACCCAATGAGCAGTTCTTC. Its translation is CASSPRVGREVPNEQFF.

The chain has TRBV7-2 and TRBJ2-7; 10 bases match TRBD1. Per germline, CDR1 SGHTA and CDR2 FQGNSA. CDR3 length: 16 amino acids. V dropped 0 bases and J dropped 5; count of bases not matched to a gene: 7. CDR3 sequence reads: CASSLAPGTGVNEQYF. In DNA, the CDR3 is TGTGCCAGCAGCTTAGCTCCCGGGACAGGGGTAAACGAGCAGTACTTC.

The V and J genes are TRBV5-1 and TRBJ2-5; 7 positions match TRBD2. Matching the DNA end better, TRBJ2-7 makes the J call doubtful. CDR1 is SGHRS and CDR2 is YFSETQ in the germline V gene. This CDR3 comprises 15 residues. The CDR3, as DNA: TGCGCCAGCAGCCTACTAGCGTCGAGCTCCTACGAGCAGTACTTC. It is translated as CASSLLASSSYEQYF.

The chain recombines TRBV2 with TRBJ1-1, with D unresolved. The CDR3 is 14 residues long. Trimming left V 6 bases short and J 1 base short, with 12 bases between. Germline V gene data show CDR1 as SNHLY and CDR2 as FYNNEI. Here the CDR3 DNA reads TGTGCCAGCAGCTTACTTACAGCGAACACTGAAGCTTTCTTT. The encoded protein is CASSLLTANTEAFF.

V and J are TRBV28 and TRBJ2-1, with D maybe TRBD1 (6 bases). The CDR3 covers 15 residues. Germline V gene lookup returns CDR1 MDHEN and CDR2 SYDVKM. Trimming took 5 bases from V and 4 from J, leaving 15 bases between them. DNA of the CDR3: TGTGCCAGCAGTCAAGGGGGTATGCCTTACAATGAGCAGTTCTTC. It translates to CASSQGGMPYNEQFF.

V gene TRBV7-9 combines with J gene TRBJ1-5; D perhaps matches TRBD1 (5 bases). V was clipped by 5 bases and J by 5 bases, with 13 bases between them. CDR3 length equals 14 residues. Looked up from germline, CDR1 is SEHNR and CDR2 is FQNEAQ (reference sequence). CDR3 coding DNA: TGTGCCAGCAGCCGGGGGGACCTCCATCAGCCCCAGCATTTT. As protein: CASSRGDLHQPQHF.

The CDR3 bases are TGTGCCAGTAGTTTCATCCGACCGTTCGGGAATCAGCCCCAGCATTTT. Translated, it gives CASSFIRPFGNQPQHF. The V gene is TRBV19, the J gene TRBJ1-5; D not resolved. Germline CDR1 and CDR2: LNHDA and SQIVND (reference sequence). The CDR3 runs 16 residues. Trimming pared 5 bases from V and 4 bases from J, leaving 18 bases between.

The genes are TRBV19 and TRBJ1-5, with D possibly being TRBD1 (5 bases). V lost 2 bases and J 4 bases, leaving 6 bases between the germline ends. The CDR3 runs 13 residues. From germline, CDR1 is LNHDA and CDR2 SQIVND (reference sequence). The CDR3 DNA sequence: TGTGCCAGTAGTATAACAGGTAATCAGCCCCAGCATTTT. Translated: CASSITGNQPQHF. Full variable domain (remainder filled in from reference TRBV19 and TRBJ1-5): DGGITQSPKYLFRKEGQNVTLSCEQNLNHDAMYWYRQDPGQGLRLIYYSQIVNDFQKGDIAEGYSVSREKKESFPLTVTSAQKNPTAFYLCASSITGNQPQHFGDGTRLSIL.

The chain carries TRBV5-1 and TRBJ2-7, with D perhaps TRBD1 (6 bases). The V and J ends lost 7 bases and 4 bases respectively, with 15 bases between them. This CDR3 region has 13 residues. From germline, CDR1 is SGHRS and CDR2 YFSETQ. CDR3: CASGTGTPYEQYF. The CDR3 coding sequence is TGCGCCAGCGGTACCGGGACACCTTACGAGCAGTACTTC. The full variable domain, with the rest looked up from reference TRBV5-1 and TRBJ2-7, is KAGVTQTPRYLIKTRGQQVTLSCSPISGHRSVSWYQQTPGQGLQFLFEYFSETQRNKGNFPGRFSGRQFSNSRSEMNVSTLELGDSALYLCASGTGTPYEQYFGPGTRLTVT.

The chain combines TRBV28 with TRBJ2-5; D uncertain. Trimming stripped 7 bases from V and 5 bases from J, with 11 bases between. CDR3 length: 12 amino acids. Germline CDR1 MDHEN, CDR2 SYDVKM. As DNA, the CDR3 is TGTGCCAGCACCTCCCCCCCGGAGACCCAGTACTTC. This translates into CASTSPPETQYF.

The chain couples TRBV25-1 to TRBJ1-3; possible D gene TRBD1, 5 bases. The CDR3 consists of 14 residues. V was pared by 6 bases and J by 1 base, with 10 bases between. Germline V gives CDR1 MGHDK, CDR2 SYGVNS. The CDR3 DNA sequence: TGTGCCAGCAGCTTTGCAGGGTCTGGAAACACCATATATTTT. Translated: CASSFAGSGNTIYF.

The chain employs TRBV29-1 and TRBJ2-7, with unresolved D. Trimming removed 7 bases from V and 0 bases from J, with 10 bases in between. CDR3 length equals 12 residues. The V gene's germline CDR1 is SQVTM and CDR2 ANQGSEA. The CDR3 loop reads CSATTNSYEQYF. For the CDR3, the DNA is TGCAGCGCCACCACTAACTCCTACGAGCAGTACTTC.